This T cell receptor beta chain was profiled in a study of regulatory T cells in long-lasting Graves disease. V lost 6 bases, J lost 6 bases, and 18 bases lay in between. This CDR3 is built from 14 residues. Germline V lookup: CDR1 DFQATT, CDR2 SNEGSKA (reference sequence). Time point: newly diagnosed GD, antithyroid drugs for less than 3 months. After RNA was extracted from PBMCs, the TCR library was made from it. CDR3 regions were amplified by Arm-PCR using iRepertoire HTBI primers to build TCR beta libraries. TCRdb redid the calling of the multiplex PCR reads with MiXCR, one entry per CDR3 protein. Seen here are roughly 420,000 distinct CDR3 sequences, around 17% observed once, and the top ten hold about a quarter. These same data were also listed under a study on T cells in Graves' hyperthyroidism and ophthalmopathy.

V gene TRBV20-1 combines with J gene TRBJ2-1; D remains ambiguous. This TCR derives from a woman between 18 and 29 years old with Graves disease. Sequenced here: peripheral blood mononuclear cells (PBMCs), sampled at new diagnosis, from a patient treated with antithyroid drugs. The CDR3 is CSAPGSPLGNEQFF. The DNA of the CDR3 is TGCAGTGCGCCCGGAAGTCCTCTAGGCAATGAGCAGTTCTTC.